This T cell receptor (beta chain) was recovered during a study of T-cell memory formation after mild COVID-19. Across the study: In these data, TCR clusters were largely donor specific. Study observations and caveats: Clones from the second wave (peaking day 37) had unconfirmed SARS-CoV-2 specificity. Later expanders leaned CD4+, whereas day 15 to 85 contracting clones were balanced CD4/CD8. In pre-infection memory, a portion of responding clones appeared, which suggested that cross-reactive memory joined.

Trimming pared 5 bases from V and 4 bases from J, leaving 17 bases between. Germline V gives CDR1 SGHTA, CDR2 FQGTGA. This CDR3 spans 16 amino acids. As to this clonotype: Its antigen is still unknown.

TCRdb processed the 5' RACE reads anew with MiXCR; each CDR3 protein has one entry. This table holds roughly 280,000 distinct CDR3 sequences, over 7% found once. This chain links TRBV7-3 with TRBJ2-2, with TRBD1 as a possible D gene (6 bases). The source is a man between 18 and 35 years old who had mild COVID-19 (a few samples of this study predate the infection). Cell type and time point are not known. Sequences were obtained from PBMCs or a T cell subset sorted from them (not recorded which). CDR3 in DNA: TGTGCCAGCAGCACTTATGAACAGGGCCTCACCGGGGAGCTGTTTTTT. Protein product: CASSTYEQGLTGELFF.